The 13 T cell receptor beta chains given below trace back to one sample, sequenced in a study of shared T cell receptors in the human thymus. Only in-frame clones appear in the TCRdb table, and some are missing; sequencing was by immunoSEQ multiplex PCR. Among 500,000 to 850,000 clones listed, around 87% were seen once. The sample was also reused in another study, on human thymus T cells.

Sequences were obtained from thymocytes. The receptors derive from a boy in the first two years of life with a congenital heart defect.

The chain carries TRBV4-3 and TRBJ2-7; TRBD2 matches 9 bases. Trimming cost V 0 bases and J 1 base; bases outside gene matches: 16. The CDR3 loop spans 20 amino acids. Germline V CDR1 and CDR2: LGHNA, YSLEER. CDR3 DNA: TGCGCCAGCAGCCAAGATTGGGGGCGGGAGGGCCGTTCCCCATCCTACGAGCAGTACTTC. Encoded protein: CASSQDWGREGRSPSYEQYF.

CDR3 protein: CASSPYGYTF. In nucleotides, the CDR3 is TGTGCCAGCAGCCCGTATGGCTACACCTTC. The rearrangement uses TRBV7-2 and TRBJ1-2; D not certain. Trimming removed 5 bases at V and 5 bases at J, with 3 bases between. Per germline, CDR1 SGHTA and CDR2 FQGNSA. The CDR3 spans 10 residues.

In this sample, this clone turned up once. The V call is TRBV10-3, the J call TRBJ2-5; 8 bases map to TRBD2. The V segment lost 3 bases and the J segment 3 bases; nucleotides outside the gene matches: 9. Germline-derived CDR1 and CDR2 are ENHRY and SYGVKD. The CDR3 spans 16 residues. The CDR3 reads CAISDLLAGKKETQYF. The CDR3 DNA reads as TGTGCCATCAGTGACCTATTAGCGGGAAAAAAAGAGACCCAGTACTTC.

The genes are TRBV4-1 and TRBJ1-4; D unclear. The CDR3 has 16 amino acids. The V gene lost 4 bases and the J gene lost 0 bases, with 12 bases spanning the gap. From germline, CDR1 is MGHRA and CDR2 YSYEKL. CDR3 residues: CASSLNSNATNEKLFF. CDR3 in DNA: TGCGCCAGCAGCCTGAATTCTAATGCAACTAATGAAAAACTGTTTTTT.

This chain links TRBV28 with TRBJ1-2, with a tentative D call TRBD1 (5 bases). Trimming took off 4 bases at V and 5 bases at J, with 8 bases between the two ends. Germline lookup yields CDR1 MDHEN and CDR2 SYDVKM. The CDR3 spans 12 residues. DNA of the CDR3: TGTGCCAGCAGTTCCAAGGGGTATGGCTACACCTTC. The encoded protein is CASSSKGYGYTF.

This clone has more than one count but fewer than ten. V is TRBV28 and J is TRBJ2-7; no clear D gene. This CDR3 is built from 12 residues. Germline CDR1 is MDHEN and CDR2 is SYDVKM. The ends were cut back, 8 bases at V and 4 bases at J, with 12 bases in the middle. The CDR3 sequence: CASARLPYEQYF. The CDR3 bases are TGTGCCAGCGCCAGACTTCCTTACGAGCAGTACTTC.

This clone was found once. V gene TRBV27 combines with J gene TRBJ1-1; TRBD1 matches at 12 bases. Germline CDR1 and CDR2: MNHEY and SMNVEV (reference sequence). The CDR3 totals 15 residues. The ends lost 2 bases at V and 4 bases at J; junction bases unmatched: 2. The CDR3 DNA is TGTGCCAGCAGTTTACGGGACAGGGGGCGCACTGAAGCTTTCTTT. This encodes CASSLRDRGRTEAFF.

This clone was observed a handful of times. The chain has TRBV5-4 and TRBJ2-3, with 10 positions matching TRBD2. V was clipped by 0 bases and J by 1 base; unmatched bases: 11. CDR3 length: 19 residues. Germline assignment: CDR1 SGHNT and CDR2 YYREEE (reference sequence). The CDR3 is CASSLGRGRLAGRTDTQYF. The CDR3 DNA reads as TGTGCCAGCAGCTTGGGTCGAGGAAGACTAGCGGGCCGCACAGATACGCAGTATTTT.

The chain's CDR3 is CASSQSDLDQPQHF. For the CDR3, the DNA is TGTGCCAGCAGCCAATCGGACTTGGATCAGCCCCAGCATTTT. The chain carries TRBV5-6 and TRBJ1-5; no clear D. The germline CDR1 and CDR2 sequences are SGHDT and YYEEEE. The CDR3 covers 14 residues. V lost 4 bases and J 5 bases, leaving 13 bases between the germline ends.

The chain employs TRBV7-9 and TRBJ1-3, with D maybe TRBD1 (6 bases). Germline loops: CDR1 SEHNR, CDR2 FQNEAQ (reference sequence). Trimming removed 7 bases at V and 2 bases at J, with 18 bases between. CDR3 length equals 16 residues. CDR3 DNA sequence: TGTGCCAGCACCGCATCGGGGGGGCAGGCTGGAAACACCATATATTTT. This encodes CASTASGGQAGNTIYF.

The J gene is TRBJ1-1, the V gene TRBV7-2; D unresolved. Trimming pared 6 bases from V and 5 bases from J, leaving 10 bases between. Germline-derived CDR1 and CDR2 are SGHTA and FQGNSA. The CDR3 runs 12 residues. CDR3 coding DNA: TGTGCCAGCAGTGGAGGACGGACTGAAGCTTTCTTT. Its protein product is CASSGGRTEAFF. The variable domain in full, with the rest retrieved from reference TRBV7-2 and TRBJ1-1, is GAGVSQSPSNKVTEKGKDVELRCDPISGHTALYWYRQSLGQGLEFLIYFQGNSAPDKSGLPSDRFSAERTGGSVSTLTIQRTQQEDSAVYLCASSGGRTEAFFGQGTRLTVV.

The chain is built from TRBV10-3 and TRBJ2-7; 8 bases match TRBD1. Germline lookup yields CDR1 ENHRY and CDR2 SYGVKD. Unmatched junction bases numbered 10, after V lost 7 bases and J lost 5 bases. The CDR3 has 14 amino acids. This CDR3 reads CAINGTGQRHEQYF. In DNA form, the CDR3 reads TGTGCCATCAACGGGACAGGTCAAAGGCACGAGCAGTACTTC.

The V gene is TRBV4-1, the J gene TRBJ1-2; 10 bases map to TRBD1. CDR3 length: 13 amino acids. The germline gives CDR1 MGHRA, CDR2 YSYEKL. V was clipped by 4 bases and J by 7 bases; unmatched bases: 3. This CDR3 reads CASSLGTGVGYTF. The CDR3 DNA reads TGCGCCAGCAGCCTTGGGACAGGGGTTGGCTACACCTTC.